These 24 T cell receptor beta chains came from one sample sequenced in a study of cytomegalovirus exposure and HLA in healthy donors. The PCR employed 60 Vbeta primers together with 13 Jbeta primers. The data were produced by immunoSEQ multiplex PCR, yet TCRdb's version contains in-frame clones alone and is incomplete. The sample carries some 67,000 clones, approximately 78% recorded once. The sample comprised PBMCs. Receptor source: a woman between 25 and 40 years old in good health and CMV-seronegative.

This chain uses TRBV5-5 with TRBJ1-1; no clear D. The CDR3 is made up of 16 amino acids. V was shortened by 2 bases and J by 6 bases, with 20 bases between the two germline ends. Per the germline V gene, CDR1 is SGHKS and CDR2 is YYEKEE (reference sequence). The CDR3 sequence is CASSFGILQTEAEAFF. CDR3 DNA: TGTGCCAGCAGCTTTGGGATTCTTCAAACGGAGGCTGAAGCTTTCTTT.

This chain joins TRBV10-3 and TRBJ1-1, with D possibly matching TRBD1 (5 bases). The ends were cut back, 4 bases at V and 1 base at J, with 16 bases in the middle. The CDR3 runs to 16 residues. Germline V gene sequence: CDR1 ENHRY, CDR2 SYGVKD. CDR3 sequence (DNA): TGTGCCATCAGTGGGCCCGAGGCAACAGGGAACACTGAAGCTTTCTTT. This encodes CAISGPEATGNTEAFF.

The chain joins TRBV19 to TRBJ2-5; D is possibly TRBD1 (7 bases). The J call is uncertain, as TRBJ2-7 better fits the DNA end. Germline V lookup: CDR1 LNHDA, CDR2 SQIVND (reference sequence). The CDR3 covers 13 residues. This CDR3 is CASTSIRGDEQYF. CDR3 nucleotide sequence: TGTGCCAGTACCTCAATCAGGGGGGACGAGCAGTACTTC.

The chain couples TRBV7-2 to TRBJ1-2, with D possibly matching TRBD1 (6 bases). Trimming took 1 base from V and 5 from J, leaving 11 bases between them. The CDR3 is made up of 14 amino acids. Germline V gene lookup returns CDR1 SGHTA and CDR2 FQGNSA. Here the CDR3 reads CASSLGGGGYGYTF. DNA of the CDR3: TGTGCCAGCAGCTTAGGGGGGGGCGGTTATGGCTACACCTTC.

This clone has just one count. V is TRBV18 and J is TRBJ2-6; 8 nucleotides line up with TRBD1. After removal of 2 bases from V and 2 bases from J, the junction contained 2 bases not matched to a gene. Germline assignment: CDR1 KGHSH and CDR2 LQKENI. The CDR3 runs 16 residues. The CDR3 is CASSPTGGAGANVLTF. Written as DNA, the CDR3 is TGTGCCAGCTCACCAACAGGGGGTGCTGGGGCCAACGTCCTGACTTTC.

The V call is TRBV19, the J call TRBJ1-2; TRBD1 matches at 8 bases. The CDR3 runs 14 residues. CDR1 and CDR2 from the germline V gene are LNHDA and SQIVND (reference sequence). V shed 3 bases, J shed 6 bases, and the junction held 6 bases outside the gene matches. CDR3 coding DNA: TGTGCCAGTAGTATGGGACAGGTGTGGGATGGCTACACCTTC. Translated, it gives CASSMGQVWDGYTF.

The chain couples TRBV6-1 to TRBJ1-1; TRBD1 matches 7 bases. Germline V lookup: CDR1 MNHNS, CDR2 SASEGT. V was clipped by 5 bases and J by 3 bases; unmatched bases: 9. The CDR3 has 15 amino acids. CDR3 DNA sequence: TGTGCCAGCAGTCGACAGGGATTAAGTGACACTGAAGCTTTCTTT. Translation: CASSRQGLSDTEAFF.

For the CDR3, the DNA is TGTGCCAGCTCCCAGGTCGTCCGAGATGCCAAAAACATTCAGTACTTC. Translating it yields CASSQVVRDAKNIQYF. The chain couples TRBV18 to TRBJ2-4, with D uncertain. CDR3 length equals 16 residues. The ends were cut back, 6 bases at V and 1 base at J, with 16 bases in the middle. Germline V lookup: CDR1 KGHSH, CDR2 LQKENI.

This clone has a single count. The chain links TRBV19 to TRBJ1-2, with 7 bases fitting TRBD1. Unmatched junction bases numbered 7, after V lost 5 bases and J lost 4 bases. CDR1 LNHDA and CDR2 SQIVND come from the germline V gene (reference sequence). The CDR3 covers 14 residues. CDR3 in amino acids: CASSALGQVYGYTF. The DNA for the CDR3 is TGTGCCAGTAGTGCCTTAGGACAGGTCTATGGCTACACCTTC.

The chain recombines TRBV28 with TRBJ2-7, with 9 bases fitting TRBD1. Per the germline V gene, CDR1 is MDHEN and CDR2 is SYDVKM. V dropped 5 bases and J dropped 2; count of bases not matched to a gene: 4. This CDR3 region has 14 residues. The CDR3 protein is CASSPGQGPYEQYF. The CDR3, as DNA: TGTGCCAGCAGTCCGGGACAGGGTCCCTACGAGCAGTACTTC.

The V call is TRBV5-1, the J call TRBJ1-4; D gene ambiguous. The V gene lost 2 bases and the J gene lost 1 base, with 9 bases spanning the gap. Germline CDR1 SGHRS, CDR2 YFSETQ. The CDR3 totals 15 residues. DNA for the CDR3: TGCGCCAGCAGCTTAGGAGGAGGAACTAATGAAAAACTGTTTTTT. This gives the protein CASSLGGGTNEKLFF.

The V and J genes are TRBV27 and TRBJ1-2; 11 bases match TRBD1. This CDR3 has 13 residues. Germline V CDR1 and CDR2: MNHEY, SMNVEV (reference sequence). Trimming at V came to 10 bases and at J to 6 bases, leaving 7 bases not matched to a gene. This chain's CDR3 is CATLDRGPDGYTF. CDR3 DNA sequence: TGTGCCACCCTGGACAGGGGGCCCGATGGCTACACCTTC.

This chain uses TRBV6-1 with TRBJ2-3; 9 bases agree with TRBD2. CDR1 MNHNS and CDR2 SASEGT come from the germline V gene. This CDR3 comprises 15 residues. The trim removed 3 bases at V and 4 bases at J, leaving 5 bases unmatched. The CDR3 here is CASSDLRGGPDTQYF. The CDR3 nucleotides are TGTGCCAGCAGTGACCTGCGGGGGGGGCCAGATACGCAGTATTTT.

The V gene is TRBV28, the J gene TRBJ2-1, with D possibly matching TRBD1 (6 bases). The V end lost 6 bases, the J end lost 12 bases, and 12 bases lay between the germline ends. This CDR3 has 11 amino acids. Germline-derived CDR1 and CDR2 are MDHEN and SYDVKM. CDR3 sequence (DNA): TGTGCCAGCAGCGCCACCAGGGGGCAGTTCTTC. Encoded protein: CASSATRGQFF.

The DNA for the CDR3 is TGTGCCAGCAGCCAAAATAGAAGGTTGGGGCGCGAGCAGTACTTC. Residues: CASSQNRRLGREQYF. V and J are TRBV4-2 and TRBJ2-7, with D possibly TRBD1 on 5 matching bases. Germline values: CDR1 LGHNA, CDR2 YNFKEQ. This CDR3 contains 15 residues. Deletions cut 2 bases from V and 6 bases from J, with 17 bases between.

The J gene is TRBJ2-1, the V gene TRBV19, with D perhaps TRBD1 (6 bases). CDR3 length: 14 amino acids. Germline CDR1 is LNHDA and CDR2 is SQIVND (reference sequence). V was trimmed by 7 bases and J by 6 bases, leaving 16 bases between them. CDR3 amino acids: CASKEQGRPNEQFF. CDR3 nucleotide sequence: TGTGCCAGTAAGGAACAGGGTAGGCCCAATGAGCAGTTCTTC.

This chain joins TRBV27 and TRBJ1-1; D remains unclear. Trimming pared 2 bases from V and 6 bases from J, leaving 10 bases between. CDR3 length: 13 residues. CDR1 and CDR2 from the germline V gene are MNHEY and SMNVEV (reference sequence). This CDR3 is CASSLKAGAEAFF. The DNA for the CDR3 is TGTGCCAGCAGTTTAAAGGCAGGCGCTGAAGCTTTCTTT.

CDR3 in DNA: TGTGCCTGGAGTCAGGACAGGGAGAGGTTTTTT. Translating it yields CAWSQDRERFF. The V gene is TRBV30, the J gene TRBJ1-4; 8 positions agree with TRBD1. Germline V lookup: CDR1 GTSNPN, CDR2 SVGIG (reference sequence). The CDR3 has 11 residues. The junction had 6 bases not matched to a gene; V was cut back by 2 bases and J by 16 bases.

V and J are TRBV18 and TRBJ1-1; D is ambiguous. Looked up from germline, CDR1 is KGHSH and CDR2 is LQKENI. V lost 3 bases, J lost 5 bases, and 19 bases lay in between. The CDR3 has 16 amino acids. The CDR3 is CASSPPAPTSGTEAFF. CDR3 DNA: TGTGCCAGCTCACCCCCTGCCCCAACGTCGGGGACTGAAGCTTTCTTT.

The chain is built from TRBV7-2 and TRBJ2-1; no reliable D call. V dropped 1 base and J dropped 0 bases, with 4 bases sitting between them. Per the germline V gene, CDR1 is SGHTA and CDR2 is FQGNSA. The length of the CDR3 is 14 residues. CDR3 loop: CASSLGSSYNEQFF. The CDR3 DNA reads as TGTGCCAGCAGCTTAGGTAGCTCCTACAATGAGCAGTTCTTC.

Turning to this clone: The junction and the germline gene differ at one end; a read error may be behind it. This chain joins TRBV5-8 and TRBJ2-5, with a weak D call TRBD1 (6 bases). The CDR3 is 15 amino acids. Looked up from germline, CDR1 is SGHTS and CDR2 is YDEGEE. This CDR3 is CTSSSYRVAEETQYF. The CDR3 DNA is TGTACCAGCAGCTCTTACAGGGTGGCAGAGGAGACCCAGTACTTC. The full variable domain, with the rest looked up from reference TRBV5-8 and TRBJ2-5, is EAGVTQSPTHLIKTRGQQATLRCSPISGHTSVYWYQQALGLGLQFLLWYDEGEERNRGNFPPRFSGRQFPNYSSELNVNALELEDSALYLCTSSSYRVAEETQYFGPGTRLLVL.

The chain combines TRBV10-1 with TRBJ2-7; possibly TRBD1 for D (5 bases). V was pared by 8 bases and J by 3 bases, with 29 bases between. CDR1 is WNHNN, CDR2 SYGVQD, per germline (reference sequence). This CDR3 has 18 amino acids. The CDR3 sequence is CASPPRGLLLHLIYEQYF. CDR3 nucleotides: TGCGCCAGCCCCCCAAGGGGCCTTCTATTACACCTTATCTACGAGCAGTACTTC.

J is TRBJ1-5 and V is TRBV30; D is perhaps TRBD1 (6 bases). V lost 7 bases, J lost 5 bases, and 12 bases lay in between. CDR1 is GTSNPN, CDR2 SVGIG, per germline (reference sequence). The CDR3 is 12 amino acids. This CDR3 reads CAYRGSHQPQHF. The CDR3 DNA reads TGTGCCTATAGGGGGTCGCATCAGCCCCAGCATTTT.

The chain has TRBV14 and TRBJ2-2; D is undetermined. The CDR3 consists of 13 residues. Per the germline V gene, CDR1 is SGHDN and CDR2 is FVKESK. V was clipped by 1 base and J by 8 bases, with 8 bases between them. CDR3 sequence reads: CASSQAVPGELFF. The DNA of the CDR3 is TGTGCCAGCAGCCAAGCCGTTCCGGGGGAGCTGTTTTTT. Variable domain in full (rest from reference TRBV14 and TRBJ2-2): EAGVTQFPSHSVIEKGQTVTLRCDPISGHDNLYWYRRVMGKEIKFLLHFVKESKQDESGMPNNRFLAERTGGTYSTLKVQPAELEDSGVYFCASSQAVPGELFFGEGSRLTVL.